The 8 T cell receptor beta chains reported below all come from one sample, sequenced in a study of shared clonotypes between healthy human individuals (TCRdb year 2020). Library prep was done by the immunoSEQ multiplex PCR assay. The table was pulled from immuneACCESS by TCRdb, which kept in-frame rearrangements only. Such tables lose some clones; where checked, under half of the loss comes from unresolved V genes, and the rest has no known cause. The sample contains around 2.3 million clones, roughly 95% of them found a single time. The ten most abundant clones make up around 0.13% of the sample. The sample consisted of naive CD4+ T cells sorted from blood. Sample cell subset or site, as interpreted from the label and publication: CD45RA+ positively selected. The receptor source for this set is a man aged 18-30 years in good health.

The chain is built from TRBV4-3 and TRBJ2-2, with D perhaps matching TRBD1 or TRBD2 (5 bases each). The CDR3 loop spans 15 amino acids. Germline V CDR1 and CDR2: LGHNA, YSLEER. Trimming stripped 0 bases from V and 5 bases from J, with 10 bases between. CDR3 DNA sequence: TGCGCCAGCAGCCAAGAGATCTGGGGGACCGGGGAGCTGTTTTTT. Translating it yields CASSQEIWGTGELFF.

The sample holds a few counts of this clone. This chain joins TRBV4-1 and TRBJ1-1; 8 nucleotides align to TRBD1. Germline V gives CDR1 MGHRA, CDR2 YSYEKL. CDR3 length equals 13 residues. The V and J ends lost 3 bases and 6 bases, in that order; junction bases with no gene match: 3. CDR3 protein: CASSHEDRAEAFF. CDR3 sequence (DNA): TGCGCCAGCAGCCATGAGGACAGGGCTGAAGCTTTCTTT.

This clone was seen a few times. The chain joins TRBV7-6 to TRBJ2-3; TRBD2 matches at 13 bases. The CDR3 spans 15 residues. Germline V lookup: CDR1 SGHVS, CDR2 FNYEAQ. The V segment lost 5 bases and the J segment 5 bases; nucleotides outside the gene matches: 4. DNA for the CDR3: TGTGCCAGCAGCCGACTAGCGGGAGGCCTAGATACGCAGTATTTT. Translated, it gives CASSRLAGGLDTQYF.

For this clone: The same CDR3 can be traced to other DNA sequences in this sample. As DNA, the CDR3 is TGCAGTGCTACTGGGGACGAGCAGTACTTC. Its protein is CSATGDEQYF. The genes are TRBV20-1 and TRBJ2-7; D unresolved. Germline CDR1 is DFQATT and CDR2 is SNEGSKA (reference sequence). The V and J ends lost 4 bases and 5 bases respectively, with 6 bases between them. This CDR3 is built from 10 residues.

The chain employs TRBV6-5 and TRBJ2-3; D is unresolved. The germline CDR1 and CDR2 sequences are MNHEY and SVGAGI. The CDR3 runs to 12 residues. V shed 7 bases and J shed 5 bases, with 10 bases lying between them. CDR3 DNA: TGTGCCAGCATGAGTAGAAGAGATACGCAGTATTTT. Residues: CASMSRRDTQYF.

The V gene is TRBV4-1, the J gene TRBJ2-3; 8 bases fit TRBD2. Germline V lookup: CDR1 MGHRA, CDR2 YSYEKL. V lost 1 base to trimming and J lost 1 base; unmatched junction nucleotides: 1. The length of the CDR3 is 15 residues. DNA for the CDR3: TGCGCCAGCAGCCAAGTCGGGGGGGGCACAGATACGCAGTATTTT. Amino acid sequence: CASSQVGGGTDTQYF.

As DNA, the CDR3 is TGTGCCAGCAGCGTGCACCGGGATGGGAAGCACACTGAAGCTTTCTTT. Protein: CASSVHRDGKHTEAFF. The J gene is TRBJ1-1, the V gene TRBV9; D remains ambiguous. Trimming pared 2 bases from V and 3 bases from J, leaving 17 bases between. The V gene's germline CDR1 is SGDLS and CDR2 YYNGEE. The CDR3 has 16 amino acids.

The chain carries TRBV7-9 and TRBJ1-3, with TRBD1 as a possible D gene (5 bases). CDR3 size: 15 residues. Trimming removed 5 bases from V and 8 bases from J, with 19 bases in between. Germline V gene data show CDR1 as SEHNR and CDR2 as FQNEAQ (reference sequence). CDR3 amino acids: CASSPLDILADTIYF. The CDR3 bases are TGTGCCAGCAGCCCGCTGGACATATTGGCGGACACCATATATTTT. Filled out from reference TRBV7-9 and TRBJ1-3, the complete variable domain reads DTGVSQNPRHKITKRGQNVTFRCDPISEHNRLYWYRQTLGQGPEFLTYFQNEAQLEKSRLLSDRFSAERPKGSFSTLEIQRTEQGDSAMYLCASSPLDILADTIYFGEGSWLTVV.